A selection of T cell receptor beta chains follows, all from one sample in a study of shared clonotypes between healthy human individuals. This table comes from immunoSEQ multiplex PCR, and its TCRdb copy is limited to in-frame clones, with some not included. The sample carries a few million clones, around 93% recorded once. The sample was naive CD4+ T cells from PBMCs. These TCRs come from a man aged 18 to 30 in good health. Some clones in this sample may be carry-over from other donors' samples. Both conserved end residues are part of each CDR3. Fields, in order: J gene, V gene, CDR3 length, clone size, D gene, CDR3 protein, CDR3 DNA. The D gene is left open where the match is weak. The size of a clone is reported for some rows only, either as once, few or many, or as a class for expanded clones.

TRBJ2-1 TRBV6-4 16 - TRBD2 CASSENRLAGGNEQFF TGTGCCAGCAGTGAAAATAGACTAGCGGGGGGCAATGAGCAGTTCTTC
TRBJ2-5 TRBV28 16 - - CASSSPRAGRRETQYF TGTGCCAGCAGTTCACCCCGGGCAGGGAGGCGAGAGACCCAGTACTTC
TRBJ2-5 TRBV10-3 14 - TRBD1 CAMGQDRGGETQYF TGTGCCATGGGACAGGATAGAGGGGGAGAGACCCAGTACTTC
TRBJ2-4 TRBV28 15 - TRBD2 CASSSTSGRGNIQYF TGTGCCAGCAGTTCGACTAGCGGGAGAGGAAACATTCAGTACTTC
TRBJ2-7 TRBV19 13 - - CANPGPPRYEQYF TGTGCCAATCCGGGACCCCCGCGGTACGAGCAGTACTTC
TRBJ2-3 TRBV10-3 15 - TRBD1 CAISDGQGRTDTQYF TGTGCCATCAGTGATGGACAGGGGCGCACAGATACGCAGTATTTT
TRBJ2-7 TRBV18 16 - TRBD1 CASSPAGGAISYEQYF TGTGCCAGCTCACCAGCAGGGGGCGCGATATCCTACGAGCAGTACTTC
TRBJ2-3 TRBV28 15 - TRBD2 CASSLAGGFSDTQYF TGTGCCAGCAGTCTGGCGGGGGGGTTTTCGGATACGCAGTATTTT
TRBJ1-1 TRBV5-1 14 - - CASSSQGTDTEAFF TGCGCCAGCAGCTCGCAGGGGACGGACACTGAAGCTTTCTTT
TRBJ1-2 TRBV6-1 13 - - CASTFPVGFGYTF TGTGCCAGCACATTCCCAGTGGGTTTCGGCTACACCTTC
TRBJ1-5 TRBV27 15 - TRBD1 CASARGRFGNQPQHF TGTGCCAGCGCCAGGGGGCGATTTGGCAATCAGCCCCAGCATTTT
TRBJ2-5 TRBV28 13 - - CAVGGTDQETQYF TGTGCCGTCGGGGGGACAGACCAAGAGACCCAGTACTTC
TRBJ2-7 TRBV11-2 16 - - CASSSRRLPYSYEQYF TGTGCCAGCAGCTCGAGGCGTCTACCCTACTCCTACGAGCAGTACTTC
TRBJ1-5 TRBV19 16 - - CASSTHGPQVYQPQHF TGTGCCAGTAGTACCCACGGACCTCAGGTTTATCAGCCCCAGCATTTT
TRBJ1-1 TRBV11-3 14 once - CASSPRGGNTEAFF TGTGCCAGCAGCCCTCGCGGGGGCAACACTGAAGCTTTCTTT
TRBJ1-2 TRBV9 14 - - CASSVAERRYGYTF TGTGCCAGCAGCGTAGCGGAGAGAAGGTATGGCTACACCTTC